One sample yielded the 15 T cell receptor beta chains listed below, sequenced in a study of cytomegalovirus exposure and HLA in healthy donors. The PCR had 60 Vbeta and 13 Jbeta primers. This table comes from immunoSEQ multiplex PCR, and its TCRdb copy is limited to in-frame clones, with some not included. The sample has around 220,000 clones; approximately 80% are singletons. Specimen: PBMCs. The source is a girl aged 2 to 10 in good health and CMV-seronegative.

V gene TRBV29-1 combines with J gene TRBJ1-1; 8 positions agree with TRBD1. The junction had 0 bases not matched to a gene; V was cut back by 0 bases and J by 6 bases. Germline V CDR1 and CDR2: SQVTM, ANQGSEA. CDR3 size: 12 residues. CDR3 DNA sequence: TGCAGCGTTGAAGACAGGGGGCCTGAAGCTTTCTTT. Encoded protein: CSVEDRGPEAFF.

This chain uses TRBV19 with TRBJ1-1; the D is unclear. The V gene lost 0 bases and the J gene lost 0 bases, with 5 bases spanning the gap. The germline V gene has CDR1 LNHDA and CDR2 SQIVND (reference sequence). The CDR3 loop spans 14 amino acids. CDR3 in DNA: TGTGCCAGTAGTATAGAAGCCCTGAACACTGAAGCTTTCTTT. Its protein product is CASSIEALNTEAFF.

V gene TRBV15 combines with J gene TRBJ2-5; D might be TRBD1 (5 bases). Trimming removed 0 bases at V and 2 bases at J, with 10 bases between. Germline loops: CDR1 LNHNV, CDR2 YYDKDF (reference sequence). The CDR3 length is 15 residues. The CDR3 reads CATSRDWAGQETQYF. The CDR3 region has the DNA TGTGCCACCAGCAGAGATTGGGCAGGGCAAGAGACCCAGTACTTC.

The V gene is TRBV30, the J gene TRBJ2-2; weak D call: TRBD2 (6 bases). CDR1 GTSNPN and CDR2 SVGIG come from the germline V gene (reference sequence). The CDR3 totals 15 residues. V was trimmed by 0 bases and J by 5 bases, leaving 13 bases between them. The DNA for the CDR3 is TGTGCCTGGAGTGTTTCAGGCGGGGTAACCGGGGAGCTGTTTTTT. Amino acid sequence: CAWSVSGGVTGELFF.

J is TRBJ2-2 and V is TRBV7-9; 7 nucleotides agree with TRBD2. The CDR3 sequence is 16 residues long. The germline gives CDR1 SEHNR, CDR2 FQNEAQ (reference sequence). Trimming removed 6 bases from V and 1 base from J; junction bases left unmatched: 8. The CDR3 nucleotides are TGTGCCAGCAGAACTACTAGCGTGGGGAACACCGGGGAGCTGTTTTTT. Protein: CASRTTSVGNTGELFF.

For the CDR3, the DNA is TGTGCCAGCAGCTTACAGGTGAGCGACTATGGCTACACCTTC. Its protein product is CASSLQVSDYGYTF. The gene calls are TRBV5-8 and TRBJ1-2; D is perhaps TRBD1 (5 bases). The length of the CDR3 is 14 residues. Germline CDR1 is SGHTS and CDR2 is YDEGEE. V was clipped by 2 bases and J by 3 bases, with 11 bases between them.

The chain recombines TRBV27 with TRBJ1-1; D is undetermined. Germline V gene lookup returns CDR1 MNHEY and CDR2 SMNVEV (reference sequence). The V end was cut by 5 bases, the J end by 1 base, with 8 bases between. The CDR3 is 13 residues long. This CDR3 is CASSVQENTEAFF. As DNA, the CDR3 is TGTGCCAGCAGTGTCCAGGAGAACACTGAAGCTTTCTTT.

This chain uses TRBV7-2 with TRBJ2-3; the match to TRBD1 covers 8 bases. Germline V CDR1 and CDR2: SGHTA, FQGNSA. Trimming removed 5 bases from V and 2 bases from J; junction bases left unmatched: 9. The CDR3 loop spans 16 amino acids. CDR3 region: CASSQWDRLFTDTQYF. DNA of the CDR3: TGTGCCAGCAGCCAGTGGGACAGGCTTTTCACAGATACGCAGTATTTT.

V and J are TRBV11-2 and TRBJ1-2; 10 bases align to TRBD1. Germline V gene lookup returns CDR1 SGHAT and CDR2 FQNNGV. The CDR3 is made up of 17 amino acids. Unmatched junction bases numbered 10, after V lost 4 bases and J lost 2 bases. The CDR3 nucleotides are TGTGCCAGCAGCTCCCCGGTAACGGGACAGGGGAACTATGGCTACACCTTC. Translated: CASSSPVTGQGNYGYTF.

The chain is built from TRBV7-9 and TRBJ2-3; possibly TRBD1 for D (6 bases). With 5 bases removed from V and 4 bases from J, the gap between germline ends came to 16 bases. CDR1 and CDR2 from the germline V gene are SEHNR and FQNEAQ (reference sequence). CDR3 size: 15 residues. For the CDR3, the DNA is TGTGCCAGCAGCAAGTCAACGCCAGGGGCAGATACGCAGTATTTT. Protein sequence: CASSKSTPGADTQYF. The variable domain in full, completed from reference TRBV7-9 and TRBJ2-3, reads DTGVSQNPRHKITKRGQNVTFRCDPISEHNRLYWYRQTLGQGPEFLTYFQNEAQLEKSRLLSDRFSAERPKGSFSTLEIQRTEQGDSAMYLCASSKSTPGADTQYFGPGTRLTVL.

The chain couples TRBV30 to TRBJ1-2, with D unresolved. Germline lookup yields CDR1 GTSNPN and CDR2 SVGIG (reference sequence). The V end lost 0 bases, the J end lost 8 bases, and 16 bases lay between the germline ends. This CDR3 is built from 14 residues. This CDR3 is CAWSVRALTVGYTF. The CDR3 region has the DNA TGTGCCTGGAGTGTACGAGCCTTAACGGTGGGCTACACCTTC.

J is TRBJ1-6 and V is TRBV2, with TRBD1 matching over 7 bases. V lost 5 bases to trimming and J lost 13 bases; unmatched junction nucleotides: 11. Germline CDR1 reads SNHLY; CDR2 reads FYNNEI. The CDR3 contains 14 residues. In nucleotides, the CDR3 is TGTGCCAGCAGTCCGACAGGGAAGGGGACGCCCCTCCACTTT. Protein sequence: CASSPTGKGTPLHF.

This clone is a singleton in its sample. This chain connects TRBV11-3 to TRBJ2-2; 10 bases are shared with TRBD1. The CDR3 contains 17 residues. The trim removed 4 bases at V and 4 bases at J, leaving 9 bases unmatched. Germline V gene data show CDR1 as SGHNT and CDR2 as YENEEA. The CDR3 is CASSYRLGTGATGELFF. Here the CDR3 DNA reads TGTGCCAGCAGCTATAGATTGGGGACAGGGGCCACCGGGGAGCTGTTTTTT.

The CDR3 region has the DNA TGTGCCAGCAGCGTAATAGGAGATGTGGCAGATACGCAGTATTTT. Translating gives CASSVIGDVADTQYF. The chain couples TRBV9 to TRBJ2-3, with unresolved D. The CDR3 runs to 15 residues. CDR1 and CDR2 from the germline V gene are SGDLS and YYNGEE. Trimming removed 1 base from V and 4 bases from J, with 13 bases in between. The full variable domain, completed using reference TRBV9 and TRBJ2-3, is DSGVTQTPKHLITATGQRVTLRCSPRSGDLSVYWYQQSLDQGLQFLIQYYNGEERAKGNILERFSAQQFPDLHSELNLSSLELGDSALYFCASSVIGDVADTQYFGPGTRLTVL.

Concerning this clone itself: At one boundary the junction diverges from the germline segment, which might be a read error. This chain joins TRBV7-9 and TRBJ2-2, with 7 bases that match TRBD2. Per the germline V gene, CDR1 is SEHNR and CDR2 is FQNEAQ (reference sequence). CDR3 length: 15 residues. CDR3 bases: TGTTCCAGCAGCCCAACTAGCGTTTACACCGGGGAGCTGTTTTTT. Translating it yields CSSSPTSVYTGELFF.